This T cell receptor beta chain was identified during a study of T cells in narcolepsy. Broader study findings: Reportedly, autoreactive clonotypes were serially detected in patients' blood but not controls'. Comparing one patient's CSF and blood CD4+ clonotypes highlighted HCRT- and TRIB2-specific autoreactive clonotypes.

Comments on this clone: Its antigen is unidentified.

Germline trimming cut 6 bases from V and 0 bases from J; bases unmatched to any gene: 12. CDR1 is LNHDA, CDR2 SQIVND, per germline (reference sequence). This CDR3 contains 17 residues. Assay: immunoSEQ multiplex PCR; the TCRdb copy retains only in-frame clones and omits some. The table records around 30,000 clones, roughly 73% of them present only once. The chain couples TRBV19 to TRBJ1-1; 8 bases are shared with TRBD1. Sample: CD45RA- memory CD4+ T cells from PBMCs. This sequence originates from a human donor with narcolepsy. CDR3 coding DNA: TGTGCCAGTAGCTCACCTCCGGGACAGGTAATGAACACTGAAGCTTTCTTT. This translates into CASSSPPGQVMNTEAFF. Using reference TRBV19 and TRBJ1-1 for the parts outside the CDR3, the full variable domain is DGGITQSPKYLFRKEGQNVTLSCEQNLNHDAMYWYRQDPGQGLRLIYYSQIVNDFQKGDIAEGYSVSREKKESFPLTVTSAQKNPTAFYLCASSSPPGQVMNTEAFFGQGTRLTVV.